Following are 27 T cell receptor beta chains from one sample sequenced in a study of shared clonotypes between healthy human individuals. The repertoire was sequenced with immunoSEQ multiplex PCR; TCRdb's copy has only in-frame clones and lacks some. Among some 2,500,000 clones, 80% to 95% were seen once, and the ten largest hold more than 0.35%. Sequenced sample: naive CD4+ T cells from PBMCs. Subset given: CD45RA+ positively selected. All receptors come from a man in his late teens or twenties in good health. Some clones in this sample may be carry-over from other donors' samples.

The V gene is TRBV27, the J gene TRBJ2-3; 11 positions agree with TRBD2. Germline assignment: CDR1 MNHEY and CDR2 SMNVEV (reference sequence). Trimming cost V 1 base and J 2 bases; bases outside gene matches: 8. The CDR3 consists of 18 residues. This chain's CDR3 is CASSLFGLAGGPTDTQYF. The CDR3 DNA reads TGTGCCAGCAGTTTATTTGGGCTAGCGGGAGGCCCCACAGATACGCAGTATTTT.

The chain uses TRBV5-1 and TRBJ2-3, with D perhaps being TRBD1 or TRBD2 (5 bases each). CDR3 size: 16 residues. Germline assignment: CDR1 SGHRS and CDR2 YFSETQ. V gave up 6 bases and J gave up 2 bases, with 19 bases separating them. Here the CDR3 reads CASIPGEGPLTDTQYF. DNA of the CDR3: TGCGCCAGCATTCCCGGAGAGGGACCGCTCACAGATACGCAGTATTTT.

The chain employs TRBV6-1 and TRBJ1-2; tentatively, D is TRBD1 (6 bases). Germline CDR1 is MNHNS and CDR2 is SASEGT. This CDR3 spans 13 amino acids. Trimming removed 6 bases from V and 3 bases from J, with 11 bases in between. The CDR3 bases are TGTGCCAGCAGCTCGGACAGACACTATGGCTACACCTTC. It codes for CASSSDRHYGYTF.

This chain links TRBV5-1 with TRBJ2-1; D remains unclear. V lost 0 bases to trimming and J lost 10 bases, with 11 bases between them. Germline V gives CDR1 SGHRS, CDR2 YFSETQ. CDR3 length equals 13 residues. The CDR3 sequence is CASSLGITAEQFF. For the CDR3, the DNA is TGCGCCAGCAGCTTGGGGATTACGGCAGAGCAGTTCTTC.

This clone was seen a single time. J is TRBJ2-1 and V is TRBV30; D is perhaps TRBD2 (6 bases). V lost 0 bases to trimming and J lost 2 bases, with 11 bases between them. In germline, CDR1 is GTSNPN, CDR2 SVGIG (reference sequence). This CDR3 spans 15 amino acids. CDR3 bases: TGTGCCTGGAGTGTACGCGGGGCACCCTACAATGAGCAGTTCTTC. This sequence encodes CAWSVRGAPYNEQFF.

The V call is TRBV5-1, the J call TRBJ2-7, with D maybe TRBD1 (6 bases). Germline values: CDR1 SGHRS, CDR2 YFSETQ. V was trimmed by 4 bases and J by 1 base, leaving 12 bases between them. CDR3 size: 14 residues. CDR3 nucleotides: TGCGCCAGCAGCACCGGGACACCTTCCTACGAGCAGTACTTC. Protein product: CASSTGTPSYEQYF.

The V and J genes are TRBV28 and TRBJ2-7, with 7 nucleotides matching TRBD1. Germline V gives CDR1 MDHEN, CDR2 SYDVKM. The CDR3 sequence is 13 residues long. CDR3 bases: TGTGCTACAGGGGCCTTGCCATCCTACGAGCAGTACTTC. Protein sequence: CATGALPSYEQYF.

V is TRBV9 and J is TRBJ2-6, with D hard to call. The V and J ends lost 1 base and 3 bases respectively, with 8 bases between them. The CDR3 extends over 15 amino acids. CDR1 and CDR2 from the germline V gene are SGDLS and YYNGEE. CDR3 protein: CASSVWVGGANVLTF. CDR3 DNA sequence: TGTGCCAGCAGCGTATGGGTCGGTGGGGCCAACGTCCTGACTTTC.

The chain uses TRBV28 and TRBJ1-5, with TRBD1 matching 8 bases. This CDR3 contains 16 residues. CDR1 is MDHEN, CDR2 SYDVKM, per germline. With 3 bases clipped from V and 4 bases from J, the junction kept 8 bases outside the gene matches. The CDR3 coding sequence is TGTGCCAGCAGTTTTCTCGGGACAGGAGATAATCAGCCCCAGCATTTT. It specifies CASSFLGTGDNQPQHF.

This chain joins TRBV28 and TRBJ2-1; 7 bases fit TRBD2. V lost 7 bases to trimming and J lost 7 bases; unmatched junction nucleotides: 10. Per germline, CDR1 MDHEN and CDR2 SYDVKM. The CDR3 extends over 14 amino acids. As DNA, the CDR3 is TGTGCCAGCATGGGTAGGGAGGGCCGAAATGAGCAGTTCTTC. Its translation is CASMGREGRNEQFF.

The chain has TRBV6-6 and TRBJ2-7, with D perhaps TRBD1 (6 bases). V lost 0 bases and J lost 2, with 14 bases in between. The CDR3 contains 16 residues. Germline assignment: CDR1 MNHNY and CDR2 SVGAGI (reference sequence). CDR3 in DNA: TGTGCCAGCAGTTACTCCCGTCTGGGACAAACCTACGAGCAGTACTTC. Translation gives CASSYSRLGQTYEQYF.

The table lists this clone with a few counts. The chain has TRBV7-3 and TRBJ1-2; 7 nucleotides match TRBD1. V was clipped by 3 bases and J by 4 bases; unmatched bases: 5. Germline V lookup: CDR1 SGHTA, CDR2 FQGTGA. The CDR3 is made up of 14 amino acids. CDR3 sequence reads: CASSLTGSTYGYTF. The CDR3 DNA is TGTGCCAGCAGCTTGACAGGGTCTACCTATGGCTACACCTTC. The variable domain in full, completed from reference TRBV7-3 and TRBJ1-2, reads GAGVSQTPSNKVTEKGKYVELRCDPISGHTALYWYRQSLGQGPEFLIYFQGTGAADDSGLPNDRFFAVRPEGSVSTLKIQRTERGDSAVYLCASSLTGSTYGYTFGSGTRLTVV.

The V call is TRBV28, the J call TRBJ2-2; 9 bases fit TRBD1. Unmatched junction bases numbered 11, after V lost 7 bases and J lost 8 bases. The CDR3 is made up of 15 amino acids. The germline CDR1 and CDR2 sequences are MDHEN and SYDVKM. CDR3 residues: CASTSSGTGTGELFF. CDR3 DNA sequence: TGTGCCAGCACCTCCTCCGGGACAGGGACTGGGGAGCTGTTTTTT.

The CDR3 bases are TGTGCCAGCACCCTAAGGACAGGGGGGCTTGAGCAGTTCTTC. Residues: CASTLRTGGLEQFF. This chain joins TRBV6-6 and TRBJ2-1, with 10 bases aligning to TRBD1. CDR1 is MNHNY and CDR2 is SVGAGI in the germline V gene (reference sequence). The CDR3 sequence is 14 residues long. Unmatched junction bases numbered 9, after V lost 7 bases and J lost 9 bases.

The CDR3 is CASSTEPPAGYTF. The CDR3, as DNA: TGTGCCAGTAGTACAGAACCGCCAGCCGGCTACACCTTC. The chain links TRBV19 to TRBJ1-2; D is ambiguous. The CDR3 covers 13 residues. Germline loops: CDR1 LNHDA, CDR2 SQIVND (reference sequence). The V gene lost 4 bases and the J gene lost 8 bases, with 14 bases spanning the gap.

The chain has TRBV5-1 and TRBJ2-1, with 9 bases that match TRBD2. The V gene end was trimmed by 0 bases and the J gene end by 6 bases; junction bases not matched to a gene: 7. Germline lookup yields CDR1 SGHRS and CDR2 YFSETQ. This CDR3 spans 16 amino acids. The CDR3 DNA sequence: TGCGCCAGCAGCTTGGCGGGTAGCGGGAGAGTCAATGAGCAGTTCTTC. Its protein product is CASSLAGSGRVNEQFF.

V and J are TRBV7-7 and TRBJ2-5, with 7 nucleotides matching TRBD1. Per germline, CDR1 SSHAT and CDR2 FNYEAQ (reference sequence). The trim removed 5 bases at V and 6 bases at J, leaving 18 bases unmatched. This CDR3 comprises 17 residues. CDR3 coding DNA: TGTGCCAGCAGCGCGCGGATTGGACAGGAGTATCGGAAGACCCAGTACTTC. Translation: CASSARIGQEYRKTQYF.

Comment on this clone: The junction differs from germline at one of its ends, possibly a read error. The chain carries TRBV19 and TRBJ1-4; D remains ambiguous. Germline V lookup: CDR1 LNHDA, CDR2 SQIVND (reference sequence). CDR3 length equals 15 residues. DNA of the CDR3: TGTGCCAGTAGCCGTCATCCCCCGGTTCGGGAAATACTGTTTTTT. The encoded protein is CASSRHPPVREILFF.

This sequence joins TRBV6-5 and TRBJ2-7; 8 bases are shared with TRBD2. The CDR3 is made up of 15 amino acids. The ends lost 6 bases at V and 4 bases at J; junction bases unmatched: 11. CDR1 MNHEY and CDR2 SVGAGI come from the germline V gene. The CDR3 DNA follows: TGTGCCAGCAGACTTATAGCGGGAATGGAATACGAGCAGTACTTC. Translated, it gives CASRLIAGMEYEQYF.

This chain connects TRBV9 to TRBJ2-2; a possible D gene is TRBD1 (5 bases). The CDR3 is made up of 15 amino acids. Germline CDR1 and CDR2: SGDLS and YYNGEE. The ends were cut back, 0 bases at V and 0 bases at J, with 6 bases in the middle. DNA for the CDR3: TGTGCCAGCAGCGTAGTGACAGCGAACACCGGGGAGCTGTTTTTT. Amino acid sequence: CASSVVTANTGELFF.

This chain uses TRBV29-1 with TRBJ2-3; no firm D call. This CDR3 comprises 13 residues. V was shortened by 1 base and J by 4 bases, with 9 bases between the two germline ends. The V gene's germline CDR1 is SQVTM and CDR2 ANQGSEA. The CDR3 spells CSVEGNGADTQYF. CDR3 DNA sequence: TGCAGCGTTGAAGGAAATGGGGCAGATACGCAGTATTTT.

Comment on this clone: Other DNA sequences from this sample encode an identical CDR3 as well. The CDR3 loop reads CASSSPGEGQETQYF. For the CDR3, the DNA is TGTGCCAGCAGTTCCCCCGGGGAGGGTCAAGAGACCCAGTACTTC. This rearrangement joins TRBV28 to TRBJ2-5; 7 bases line up with TRBD2. Germline V CDR1 and CDR2: MDHEN, SYDVKM. The junction had 7 bases not matched to a gene; V was cut back by 4 bases and J by 2 bases. This CDR3 is 15 amino acids long.

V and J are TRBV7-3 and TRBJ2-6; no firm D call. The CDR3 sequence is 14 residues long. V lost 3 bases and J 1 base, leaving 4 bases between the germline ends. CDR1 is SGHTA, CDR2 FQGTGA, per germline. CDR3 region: CASSLMSGANVLTF. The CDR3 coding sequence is TGTGCCAGCAGCTTGATGTCTGGGGCCAACGTCCTGACTTTC.

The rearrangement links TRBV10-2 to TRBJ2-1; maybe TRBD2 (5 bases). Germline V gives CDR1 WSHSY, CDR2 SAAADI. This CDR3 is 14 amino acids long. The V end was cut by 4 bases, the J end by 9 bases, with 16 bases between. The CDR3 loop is CASSASRALSEQFF. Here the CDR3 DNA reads TGCGCCAGCAGTGCCTCGAGGGCGTTGAGTGAGCAGTTCTTC.

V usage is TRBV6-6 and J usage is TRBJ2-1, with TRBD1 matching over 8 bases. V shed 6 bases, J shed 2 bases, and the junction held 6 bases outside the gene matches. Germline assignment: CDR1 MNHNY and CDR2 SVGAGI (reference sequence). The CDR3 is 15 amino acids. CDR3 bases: TGTGCCAGCAGGGAGGGGACAGGAACCTACAATGAGCAGTTCTTC. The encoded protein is CASREGTGTYNEQFF.

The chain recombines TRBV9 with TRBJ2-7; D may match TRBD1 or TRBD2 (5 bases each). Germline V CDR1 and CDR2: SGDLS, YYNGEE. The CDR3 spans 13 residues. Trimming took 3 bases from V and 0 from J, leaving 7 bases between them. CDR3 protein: CASSEGTSYEQYF. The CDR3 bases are TGTGCCAGCAGCGAGGGGACCTCCTACGAGCAGTACTTC. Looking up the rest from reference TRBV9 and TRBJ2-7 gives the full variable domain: DSGVTQTPKHLITATGQRVTLRCSPRSGDLSVYWYQQSLDQGLQFLIQYYNGEERAKGNILERFSAQQFPDLHSELNLSSLELGDSALYFCASSEGTSYEQYFGPGTRLTVT.

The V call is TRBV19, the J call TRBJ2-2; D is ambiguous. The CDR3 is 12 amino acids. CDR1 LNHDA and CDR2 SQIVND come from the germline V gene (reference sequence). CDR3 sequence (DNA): TGTGCTTCCGCGAGTTTCCCCGGGGAGCTGTTTTTT. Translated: CASASFPGELFF.